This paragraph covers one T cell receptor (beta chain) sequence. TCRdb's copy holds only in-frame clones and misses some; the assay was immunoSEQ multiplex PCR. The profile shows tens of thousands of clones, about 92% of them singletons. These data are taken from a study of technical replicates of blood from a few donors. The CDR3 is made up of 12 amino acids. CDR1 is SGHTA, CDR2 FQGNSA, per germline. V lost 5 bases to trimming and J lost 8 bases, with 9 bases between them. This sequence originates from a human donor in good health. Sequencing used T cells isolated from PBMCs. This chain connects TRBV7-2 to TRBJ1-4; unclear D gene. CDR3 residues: CASSTYGEKLFF. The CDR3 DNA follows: TGTGCCAGCAGCACTTACGGGGAAAAACTGTTTTTT.